This T cell receptor (beta chain) was found in a study of vaccination and CD4 T cells after COVID-19. For the study at large: All convalescent patients were nasal swab PCR positive for SARS-CoV-2; several had mild and one severe disease.

The sample's treatment: roughly nine-day PBMC culture with coronavirus spike peptide pools or control peptides (ViraFEST assay). ViraFEST stimulated the growth of antigen-specific T cells using peptide pools and subsequently profiled their TCRs by sequencing. Germline values: CDR1 MNHNS, CDR2 SASEGT. The CDR3 runs 15 residues. V lost 5 bases, J lost 7 bases, and 20 bases lay in between. Study findings and constraints: There was no significant change from approximately 21 to 38 median reactive clonotypes.

With the Oncomine TCR Beta short-read assay, DNA from cultured CD4+ T cells was sequenced. TCRdb re-derived calls from the PCR reads in MiXCR, one entry per CDR3 protein. The sample holds 7,000 to 10,000 distinct CDR3 sequences, about three quarters seen once. As for this clonotype: The antigen is unknown.

The V gene is TRBV6-1, the J gene TRBJ1-1; D not resolved. This TCR came from a human donor who had recovered from COVID-19. Specimen: CD4+ T cells from blood, cultured in vitro. CDR3 DNA: TGTGCCAGCAGTCGACGGACCGCAGGTTTGAGTGAAGCTTTCTTT. Its protein is CASSRRTAGLSEAFF.